The entry that follows covers one T cell receptor beta chain sequence. Antigen: not known. After extraction with the RNeasy kit, about 0.45 to 1 ug of the RNA was reverse transcribed using random hexamers. The CDR3 of TCR beta was amplified by immunoSEQ multiplex PCR across 54 Vbeta and 13 Jbeta. Using its own MiXCR run on the immunoSEQ multiplex PCR reads, TCRdb lists one record per CDR3 protein. The repertoire includes hundreds of thousands of distinct CDR3 sequences, around 93% of them detected once, and around 0.07% sits in the top ten. The data are from a study of CD8 T cells in Susac syndrome. TEMRA cells were enriched by FACS, and CD4+ and CD8+ T cells were negatively isolated. This CDR3 is built from 15 residues. The ends were cut back, 7 bases at V and 1 base at J, with 16 bases in the middle. Regarding the study as a whole: The study's TCR sequencing and HLA analysis covered a relatively small number of individuals, and the study acknowledged this.

This TCR came from a human donor with multiple sclerosis. This sequence joins TRBV23-1 and TRBJ1-2; D perhaps matches TRBD1 (6 bases). TRBV23-1 is treated as an ORF (open reading frame) with a function not yet certain. Input material: CD4+ T cells from PBMCs. Written as DNA, the CDR3 is TGCGCCAGCACAACCAGGGACATTCGTAACTATGGCTACACCTTC. Protein sequence: CASTTRDIRNYGYTF.